Listed below are T cell receptor beta chains from one sample, sequenced in a study of blood T cell repertoires in COVID-19. Sequenced by immunoSEQ multiplex PCR; TCRdb stores in-frame clones only, minus some. The sample shows approximately 120,000 clones, over 75% of them seen only once. The specimen sequenced was peripheral blood. Receptors originate from a man older than 75 with active or convalescent COVID-19. The CDR3 runs from the conserved cysteine through the conserved F or W. D genes are given only for firm matches. Clone size is stated in some rows and not others, as once, few, many or a class when expanded.

v_gene: TRBV5-4; d_gene: TRBD1; j_gene: TRBJ2-5; abundance: .; CDR3nt: TGTGCCAGCACCAACCCTGGGGCAGGGGGCAGGGAGACCCAGTACTTC; CDR3aa: CASTNPGAGGRETQYF
v_gene: TRBV15; d_gene: TRBD2; j_gene: TRBJ2-2; abundance: .; CDR3nt: TGTGCCACCAGCAGAGAGAGGGGACTAGCCGGCGGGGAGCTGTTTTTT; CDR3aa: CATSRERGLAGGELFF
v_gene: TRBV4-2; d_gene: TRBD2; j_gene: TRBJ2-1; abundance: .; CDR3nt: TGTGCCAGCAGCCTAGGCGGTGGCGTTCGGCGGGGGGGCCCCAATGAGCAGTTCTTC; CDR3aa: CASSLGGGVRRGGPNEQFF
v_gene: TRBV11-2; d_gene: .; j_gene: TRBJ1-2; abundance: .; CDR3nt: TGTGCCAGCAGTCCCGGGTATGGCTACACCTTC; CDR3aa: CASSPGYGYTF
v_gene: TRBV2; d_gene: .; j_gene: TRBJ2-2; abundance: .; CDR3nt: TGTGCCAGCACCCGAACGAGTAATGCCGGGGAGCTGTTTTTT; CDR3aa: CASTRTSNAGELFF
v_gene: TRBV7-9; d_gene: TRBD2; j_gene: TRBJ2-5; abundance: many; CDR3nt: TGTGCCAGCAGCTCTCGGACTAGCGGGCGTCAAGAGACCCAGTACTTC; CDR3aa: CASSSRTSGRQETQYF
v_gene: TRBV4-1; d_gene: TRBD1; j_gene: TRBJ1-3; abundance: .; CDR3nt: TGCGCCAGCAGCCGAGGCGGGACAGGGGTACTACAGGGCTCTGGAAACACCATATATTTT; CDR3aa: CASSRGGTGVLQGSGNTIYF
v_gene: TRBV7-2; d_gene: TRBD2; j_gene: TRBJ2-3; abundance: .; CDR3nt: TGTGCCAGCAGCCGTAGACTAGCGGGGGGCACAGATACGCAGTATTTT; CDR3aa: CASSRRLAGGTDTQYF
v_gene: TRBV30; d_gene: TRBD1; j_gene: TRBJ1-5; abundance: .; CDR3nt: TGTGCCTGGAGTCCGGGACAGGGTAATCAGCCCCAGCATTTT; CDR3aa: CAWSPGQGNQPQHF
v_gene: TRBV28; d_gene: .; j_gene: TRBJ2-7; abundance: .; CDR3nt: TGTGCCAGCAGTAGACCAGGGTTCGGCTACGAGCAGTACTTC; CDR3aa: CASSRPGFGYEQYF
v_gene: TRBV2; d_gene: .; j_gene: TRBJ1-1; abundance: .; CDR3nt: TGTGCCAGCAGTGAATCCCTCGGAGCTTTCTTT; CDR3aa: CASSESLGAFF
v_gene: TRBV9; d_gene: TRBD1; j_gene: TRBJ1-1; abundance: .; CDR3nt: TGTGCCAGCAGCGGCCCGACAGGGCTGAGGGGCACTGAAGCTTTCTTT; CDR3aa: CASSGPTGLRGTEAFF
v_gene: TRBV5-1; d_gene: .; j_gene: TRBJ1-2; abundance: .; CDR3nt: TGCGCCAGCAGCTTTATACAGGGAAGTGGCGGCTACACCTTC; CDR3aa: CASSFIQGSGGYTF
v_gene: TRBV5-4; d_gene: .; j_gene: TRBJ2-2; abundance: .; CDR3nt: TGTGCCAGCAGCCCCGAGGGGGGGCTGATCACCGGGGAGCTGTTTTTT; CDR3aa: CASSPEGGLITGELFF
v_gene: TRBV2; d_gene: .; j_gene: TRBJ2-2; abundance: .; CDR3nt: TGTGCCAGCAGCGATCTGGGGGGGCCATGGAACACCGGGGAGCTGTTTTTT; CDR3aa: CASSDLGGPWNTGELFF
v_gene: TRBV14; d_gene: .; j_gene: TRBJ2-5; abundance: few; CDR3nt: TGTGCCAGCAGCCAAGTTCTTCGGGAGACCCAGTACTTC; CDR3aa: CASSQVLRETQYF
v_gene: TRBV29-1; d_gene: .; j_gene: TRBJ1-6; abundance: .; CDR3nt: TGCAGCGTTGCTGACAGCCGCCATTCACCCCTCCACTTT; CDR3aa: CSVADSRHSPLHF
v_gene: TRBV29-1; d_gene: .; j_gene: TRBJ2-3; abundance: once; CDR3nt: TGCAGCGTTAAGAGAAGTCGGGATCGGAATACGCAGTATTTT; CDR3aa: CSVKRSRDRNTQYF